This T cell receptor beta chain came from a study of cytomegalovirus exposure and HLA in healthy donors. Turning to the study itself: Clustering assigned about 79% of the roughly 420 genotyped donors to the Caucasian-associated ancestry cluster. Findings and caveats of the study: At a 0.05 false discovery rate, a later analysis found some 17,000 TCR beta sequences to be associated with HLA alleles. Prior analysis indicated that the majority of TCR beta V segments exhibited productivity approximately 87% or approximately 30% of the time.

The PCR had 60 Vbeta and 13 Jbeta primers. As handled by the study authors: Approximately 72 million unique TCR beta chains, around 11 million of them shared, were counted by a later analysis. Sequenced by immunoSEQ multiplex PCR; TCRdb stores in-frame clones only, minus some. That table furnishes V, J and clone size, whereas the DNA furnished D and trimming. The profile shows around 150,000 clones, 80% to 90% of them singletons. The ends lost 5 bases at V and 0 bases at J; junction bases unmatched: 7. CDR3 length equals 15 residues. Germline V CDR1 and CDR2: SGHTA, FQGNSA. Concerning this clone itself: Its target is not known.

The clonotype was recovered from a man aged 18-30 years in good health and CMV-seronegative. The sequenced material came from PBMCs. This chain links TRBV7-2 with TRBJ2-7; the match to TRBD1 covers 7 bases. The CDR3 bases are TGTGCCAGCAGCCCGGGACAGTCTAGCTCCTACGAGCAGTACTTC. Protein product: CASSPGQSSSYEQYF. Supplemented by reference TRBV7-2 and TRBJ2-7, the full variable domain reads GAGVSQSPSNKVTEKGKDVELRCDPISGHTALYWYRQSLGQGLEFLIYFQGNSAPDKSGLPSDRFSAERTGGSVSTLTIQRTQQEDSAVYLCASSPGQSSSYEQYFGPGTRLTVT.